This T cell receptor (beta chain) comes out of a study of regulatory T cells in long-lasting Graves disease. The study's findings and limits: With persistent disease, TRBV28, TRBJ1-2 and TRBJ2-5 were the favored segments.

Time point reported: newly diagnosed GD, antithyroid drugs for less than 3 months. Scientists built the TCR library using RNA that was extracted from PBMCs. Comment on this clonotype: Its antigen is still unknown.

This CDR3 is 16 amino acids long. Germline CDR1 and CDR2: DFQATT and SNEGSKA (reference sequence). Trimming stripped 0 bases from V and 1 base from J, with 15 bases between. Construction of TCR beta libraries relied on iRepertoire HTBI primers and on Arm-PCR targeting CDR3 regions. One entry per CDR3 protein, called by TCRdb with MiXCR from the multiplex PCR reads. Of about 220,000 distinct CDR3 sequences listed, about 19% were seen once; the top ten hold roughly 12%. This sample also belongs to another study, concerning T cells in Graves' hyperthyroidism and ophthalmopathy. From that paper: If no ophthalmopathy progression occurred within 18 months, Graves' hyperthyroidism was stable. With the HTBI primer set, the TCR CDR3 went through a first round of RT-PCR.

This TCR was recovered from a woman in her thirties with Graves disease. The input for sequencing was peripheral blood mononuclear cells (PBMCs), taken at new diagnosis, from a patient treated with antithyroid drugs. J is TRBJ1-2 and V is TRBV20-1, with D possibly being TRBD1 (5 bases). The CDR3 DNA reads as TGCAGTGCTAGAGATCTCAAGCAGGGTGGTAACTATGGCTACACCTTC. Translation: CSARDLKQGGNYGYTF.